This TCR beta chain derives from a study of shared clonotypes between healthy human individuals. Study observations and caveats: With few donors, the genetic and exposure-history diversity represented was limited.

Of note for this clone: Its antigen remains unknown.

Trimming removed 8 bases at V and 2 bases at J, with 16 bases between. The CDR3 spans 14 residues. Germline CDR1 reads MNHNS; CDR2 reads SASEGT. Evenly divided among several immunoSEQ plates was the genomic DNA of each subset. Using immunoSEQ multiplex PCR, the repertoire was profiled, and TCRdb retains in-frame clones only, with some absent. The table includes more than 2,000,000 clones, 93% detected once. The clonotype was recovered from a man aged 18 to 29 in good health. Some clones in this sample may be carry-over from other donors' samples. Sample: naive CD4+ T cells from PBMCs. The subset: CD45RA+ positively selected. V is TRBV6-1 and J is TRBJ2-7; D tentatively fits TRBD1 or TRBD2 (5 bases each). The CDR3 nucleotides are TGTGCCAGCCAGACCGGGACGAGGCCCTACGAGCAGTACTTC. Residues: CASQTGTRPYEQYF.